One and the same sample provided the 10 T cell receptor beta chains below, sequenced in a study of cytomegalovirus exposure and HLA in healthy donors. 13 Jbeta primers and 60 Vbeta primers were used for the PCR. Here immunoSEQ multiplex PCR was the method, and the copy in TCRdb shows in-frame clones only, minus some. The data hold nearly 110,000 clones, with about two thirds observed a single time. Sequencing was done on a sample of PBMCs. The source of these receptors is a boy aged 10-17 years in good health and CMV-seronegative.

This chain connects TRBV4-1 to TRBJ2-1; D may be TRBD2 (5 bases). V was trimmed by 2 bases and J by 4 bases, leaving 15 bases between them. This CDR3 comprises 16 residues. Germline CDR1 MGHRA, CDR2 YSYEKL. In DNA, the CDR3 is TGCGCCAGCAGCCAAAGCCCCGCCAGCGGTTACAATGAGCAGTTCTTC. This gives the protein CASSQSPASGYNEQFF.

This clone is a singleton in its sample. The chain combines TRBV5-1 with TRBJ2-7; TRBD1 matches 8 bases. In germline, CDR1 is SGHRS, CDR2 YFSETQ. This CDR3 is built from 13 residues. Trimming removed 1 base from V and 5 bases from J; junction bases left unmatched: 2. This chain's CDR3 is CASSLPQGDEQYF. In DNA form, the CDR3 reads TGCGCCAGCAGCTTGCCACAGGGGGACGAGCAGTACTTC.

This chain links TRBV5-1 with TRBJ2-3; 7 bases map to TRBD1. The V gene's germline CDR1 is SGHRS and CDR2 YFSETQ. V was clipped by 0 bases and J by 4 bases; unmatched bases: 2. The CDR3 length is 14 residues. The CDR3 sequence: CASSLGQGADTQYF. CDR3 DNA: TGCGCCAGCAGCTTGGGACAGGGAGCAGATACGCAGTATTTT.

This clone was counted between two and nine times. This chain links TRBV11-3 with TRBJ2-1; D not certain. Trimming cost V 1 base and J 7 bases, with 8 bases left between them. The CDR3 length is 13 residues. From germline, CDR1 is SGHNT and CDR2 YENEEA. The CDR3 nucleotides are TGTGCCAGCAGCTTAGGGAGACCAAATGAGCAGTTCTTC. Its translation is CASSLGRPNEQFF.

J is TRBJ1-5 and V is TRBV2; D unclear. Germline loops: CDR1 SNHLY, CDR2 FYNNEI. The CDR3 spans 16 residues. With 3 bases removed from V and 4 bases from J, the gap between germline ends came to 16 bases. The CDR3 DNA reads TGTGCCAGCAGTGACCAGCAGGCACAAACAAATCAGCCCCAGCATTTT. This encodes CASSDQQAQTNQPQHF.

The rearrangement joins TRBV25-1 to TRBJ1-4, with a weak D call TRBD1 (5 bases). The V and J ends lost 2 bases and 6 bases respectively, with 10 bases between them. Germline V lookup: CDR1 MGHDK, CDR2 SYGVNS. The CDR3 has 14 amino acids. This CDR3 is CASSEAGRDEKLFF. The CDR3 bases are TGTGCCAGCAGTGAAGCAGGGCGTGATGAAAAACTGTTTTTT.

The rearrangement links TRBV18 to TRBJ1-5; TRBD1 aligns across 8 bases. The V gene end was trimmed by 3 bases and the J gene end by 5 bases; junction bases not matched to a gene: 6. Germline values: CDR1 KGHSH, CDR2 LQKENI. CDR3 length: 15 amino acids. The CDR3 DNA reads TGTGCCAGCTCACCCGCGACAGGGGCCGATCAGCCCCAGCATTTT. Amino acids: CASSPATGADQPQHF.

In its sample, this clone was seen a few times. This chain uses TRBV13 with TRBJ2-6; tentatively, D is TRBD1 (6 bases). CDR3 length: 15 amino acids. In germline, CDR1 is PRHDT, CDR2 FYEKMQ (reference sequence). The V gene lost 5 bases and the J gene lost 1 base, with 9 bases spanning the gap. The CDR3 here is CASSPQGSGANVLTF. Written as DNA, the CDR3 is TGTGCCAGCAGCCCACAGGGATCTGGGGCCAACGTCCTGACTTTC.

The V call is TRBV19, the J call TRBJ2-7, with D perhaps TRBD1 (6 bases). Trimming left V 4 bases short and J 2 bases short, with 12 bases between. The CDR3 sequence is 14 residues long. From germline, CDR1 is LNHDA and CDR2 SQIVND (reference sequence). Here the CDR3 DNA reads TGTGCCAGTAGTACAGGGGTTAGGGCCTACGAGCAGTACTTC. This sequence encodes CASSTGVRAYEQYF.

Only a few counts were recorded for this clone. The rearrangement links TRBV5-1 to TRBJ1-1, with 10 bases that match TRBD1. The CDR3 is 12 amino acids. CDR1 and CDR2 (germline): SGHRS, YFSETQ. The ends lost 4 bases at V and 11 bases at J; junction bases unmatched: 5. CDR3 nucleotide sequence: TGCGCCAGCAGCCTGGGACAGGGGTATGCTTTCTTT. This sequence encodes CASSLGQGYAFF.